The 10 T cell receptor beta chains listed next were all sequenced from one sample in a study of blood T cells in healthy people across ages. For the second PCR, which ran for about 6 to 12 cycles, a sample-barcoded 5' primer and a J-beta primer mix were used. From the 5' RACE reads, TCRdb called clonotypes with MiXCR, one entry per CDR3 protein. The sample carries 710,000 or so distinct CDR3 sequences, about 34% recorded once. The specimen was blood. These receptors were taken from an elderly woman in good health.

This clonotype was seen a handful of times. The chain carries TRBV5-6 and TRBJ2-5; tentatively, D is TRBD1 (7 bases). Germline V CDR1 and CDR2: SGHDT, YYEEEE. This CDR3 is built from 16 residues. Trimming cost V 4 bases and J 1 base, with 17 bases left between them. The CDR3 DNA is TGTGCCAGCAGCCGCGCGGGACAGAGCCCCCAAGAGACCCAGTACTTC. Protein sequence: CASSRAGQSPQETQYF.

The sample holds one count of this clonotype. J is TRBJ2-4 and V is TRBV14; D is possibly TRBD1 (6 bases). The CDR3 is 16 amino acids. Germline CDR1 reads SGHDN; CDR2 reads FVKESK. The V and J ends lost 4 bases and 0 bases respectively, with 13 bases between them. The CDR3 DNA reads as TGTGCCAGCAGCCCCAGGGGAGACCTAGCCAAAAACATTCAGTACTTC. Encoded protein: CASSPRGDLAKNIQYF.

Details on this clonotype: Since a much larger clone is just one base distant, this may be a read error. This rearrangement joins TRBV7-2 to TRBJ2-6; D not resolved. This CDR3 is 15 amino acids long. Trimming took off 5 bases at V and 2 bases at J, with 10 bases between the two ends. In germline, CDR1 is SGHTA, CDR2 FQGNSA. The CDR3 region has the DNA TGTGCCAGCAGCCCGACGACCCCTGGGGCCAACGTCCTGACTTTC. Translating gives CASSPTTPGANVLTF.

The chain has TRBV6-5 and TRBJ2-1, with TRBD1 as a possible D gene (6 bases). This CDR3 spans 16 amino acids. V was shortened by 5 bases and J by 0 bases, with 14 bases between the two germline ends. Germline V gene lookup returns CDR1 MNHEY and CDR2 SVGAGI. CDR3 bases: TGTGCCAGCAGTCATCGACAGGTTAGCTCCTACAATGAGCAGTTCTTC. Translation gives CASSHRQVSSYNEQFF.

This clonotype was seen only once. The genes are TRBV5-1 and TRBJ2-3; D is unresolved. V was shortened by 0 bases and J by 5 bases, with 10 bases between the two germline ends. The CDR3 contains 14 residues. CDR1 and CDR2 from the germline V gene are SGHRS and YFSETQ. The CDR3 sequence: CASSLDQAVDTQYF. The CDR3 nucleotides are TGCGCCAGCAGCTTGGACCAGGCCGTAGATACGCAGTATTTT.

This clonotype was counted many times. The rearrangement links TRBV6-2 or TRBV6-3 to TRBJ2-3, with 7 nucleotides matching TRBD2. CDR3 length equals 17 residues. With V trimmed by 6 bases and J by 2 bases, 14 bases remained unmatched. CDR1 is MNHEY and CDR2 is SVGEGT in the germline V gene. CDR3 loop: CASSPRGLAAYTDTQYF. DNA of the CDR3: TGTGCCAGCAGCCCTAGGGGTCTAGCGGCTTACACAGATACGCAGTATTTT.

This clonotype occurred many times. V usage is TRBV14 and J usage is TRBJ2-1; D not resolved. The CDR3 spans 13 residues. Germline V gene sequence: CDR1 SGHDN, CDR2 FVKESK. V lost 2 bases to trimming and J lost 9 bases, with 11 bases between them. Here the CDR3 reads CASSQYRTGEQFF. In DNA, the CDR3 is TGTGCCAGCAGCCAATACAGAACTGGTGAGCAGTTCTTC.

There are many counts of this clonotype. The rearrangement uses TRBV29-1 and TRBJ1-1; TRBD1 aligns across 8 bases. The germline V gene encodes CDR1 SQVTM and CDR2 ANQGSEA. V shed 4 bases and J 8 bases; nucleotides not matched to a gene: 9. The CDR3 runs to 13 residues. CDR3 coding DNA: TGCAGCGTTGTTGGTATGGCAGGGGGCGAAGCTTTCTTT. Protein sequence: CSVVGMAGGEAFF.

Many counts were recorded for this clonotype. The V call is TRBV20-1, the J call TRBJ2-7, with 10 bases matching TRBD2. This CDR3 contains 15 residues. After removal of 7 bases from V and 4 bases from J, the junction contained 13 bases not matched to a gene. Germline V gene lookup returns CDR1 DFQATT and CDR2 SNEGSKA (reference sequence). Here the CDR3 DNA reads TGCAGTGTTCGGAGTGGGCTAGCGGGAGTTTACGAGCAGTACTTC. It specifies CSVRSGLAGVYEQYF.

The rearrangement joins TRBV18 to TRBJ2-3; tentatively, D is TRBD1 (5 bases). Trimming cost V 1 base and J 2 bases, with 16 bases left between them. Germline assignment: CDR1 KGHSH and CDR2 LQKENI. The CDR3 is made up of 17 amino acids. As DNA, the CDR3 is TGTGCCAGCTCACCACTCCAGGGAAACCAGCACACAGATACGCAGTATTTT. It translates to CASSPLQGNQHTDTQYF.